The clone carrying this T cell receptor (beta chain) has only one observation. Profiling relied on immunoSEQ multiplex PCR, and the TCRdb table lists in-frame clones only, not all of them. The sample records nearly 350,000 clones, 88% being singletons. Germline-derived CDR1 and CDR2 are SNHLY and FYNNEI. The CDR3 has 14 residues. After removal of 6 bases from V and 8 bases from J, the junction contained 11 bases not matched to a gene. The data were taken from a study of blood T cell repertoires in COVID-19. The receptor comes from a woman in her seventies with COVID-19, enrolled during active disease. V is TRBV2 and J is TRBJ1-1, with TRBD1 matching 8 bases. The sequenced sample consisted of peripheral blood. The CDR3 here is CASRELTGVDEAFF. For the CDR3, the DNA is TGTGCCAGCAGAGAATTGACAGGGGTGGACGAAGCTTTCTTT.